Listed below are T cell receptor beta chains from one sample, sequenced in a study of identical twins. Using its own MiXCR run on the 5' RACE reads, TCRdb lists one record per CDR3 protein. Of fewer than 900,000 distinct CDR3 sequences in the sample, roughly 20% are singletons; the top ten hold about an eighth. This sample was shared with a second study, whose subject was T cells expressing NK-cell markers.

The specimen sequenced was PBMCs. The receptors here all came from a woman aged 18-29 years in good health. Both conserved end residues are part of each CDR3. The order of the fields is D gene, J gene, V gene, clone size, CDR3 DNA, CDR3 protein. The D gene is left open where the match is weak. Clone size is stated in some rows and not others, as once, few, many or a class when expanded.

D: -
J: TRBJ2-3
V: TRBV12-5
size: -
DNA: TGTGCTAGTGGCCCGGGCAGGGCCCTCACAGATACGCAGTATTTT
CDR3: CASGPGRALTDTQYF

D: TRBD2
J: TRBJ2-5
V: TRBV5-1
size: -
DNA: TGCGCCAGCAGCTTGGAACTAGCGGAGAGGGGGACCCAGTACTTC
CDR3: CASSLELAERGTQYF

D: TRBD1
J: TRBJ2-7
V: TRBV3-1
size: -
DNA: TGTGCCAGCAGCTCGGGGACAGGGCCAGCCTACGAGCAGTACTTC
CDR3: CASSSGTGPAYEQYF

D: TRBD2
J: TRBJ2-7
V: TRBV6-2/TRBV6-3
size: -
DNA: TGTGCCAGCAGAAAACTAGCGGGACGCTACGAGCAGTACTTC
CDR3: CASRKLAGRYEQYF

D: -
J: TRBJ2-7
V: TRBV7-2
size: few
DNA: TGTGCCAGCAGCTTATTCGCCCTCTACGAGCAGTACTTC
CDR3: CASSLFALYEQYF

D: -
J: TRBJ2-1
V: TRBV7-9
size: few
DNA: TGTGCCAGCAGCCCGTCGGTAGGTGAGCAGTTCTTC
CDR3: CASSPSVGEQFF

D: -
J: TRBJ1-1
V: TRBV20-1
size: few
DNA: TGCAGTCCTTACAGGAGTGCGGAGACTGAAGCTTTCTTT
CDR3: CSPYRSAETEAFF

D: -
J: TRBJ2-7
V: TRBV10-2
size: -
DNA: TGCGCCAGCAGTGAAGAGGAATTTACCGAGCAGTACTTC
CDR3: CASSEEEFTEQYF

D: TRBD2
J: TRBJ2-7
V: TRBV5-1
size: -
DNA: TGCGCCAGCCGTAACCGGGGGGAACTCACCTACGAGCAGTACTTC
CDR3: CASRNRGELTYEQYF

D: -
J: TRBJ2-1
V: TRBV7-9
size: few
DNA: TGTGCCAGCAGCTTAGAACGCTCCTACAATGAGCAGTTCTTC
CDR3: CASSLERSYNEQFF

D: -
J: TRBJ2-1
V: TRBV4-1
size: -
DNA: TGCGCCAGCAGCCAAGATTTCCGGGGCAATGAGCAGTTCTTC
CDR3: CASSQDFRGNEQFF

D: -
J: TRBJ2-3
V: TRBV12-3/TRBV12-4
size: -
DNA: TGTGCCAGCAGTTTAGATCCATTAGCAGATACGCAGTATTTT
CDR3: CASSLDPLADTQYF

D: -
J: TRBJ1-1
V: TRBV11-2
size: few
DNA: TGTGCCAGCAGCTTAGTACGCGGCAGGTTCGGACCTGAAGCTTTCTTT
CDR3: CASSLVRGRFGPEAFF

D: -
J: TRBJ2-7
V: TRBV3-1
size: -
DNA: TGTGCCAGCAGCCACGCCTTCCTCTACGAGCAGTACTTC
CDR3: CASSHAFLYEQYF

D: TRBD2
J: TRBJ2-1
V: TRBV20-1
size: few
DNA: TGCAGTGGGAAAAGGACTAGCGGTTACAATGAGCAGTTCTTC
CDR3: CSGKRTSGYNEQFF

D: TRBD1
J: TRBJ2-2
V: TRBV12-3/TRBV12-4
size: -
DNA: TGTGCCAGCATTGGACAGGGGGCTAACACCGGGGAGCTGTTTTTT
CDR3: CASIGQGANTGELFF

D: -
J: TRBJ2-1
V: TRBV3-1
size: -
DNA: TGTGCCAGCAGCCAGTCTCGTCCCTACAATGAGCAGTTCTTC
CDR3: CASSQSRPYNEQFF

D: -
J: TRBJ1-2
V: TRBV27
size: few
DNA: TGTGCCAGCAGTCTCAACCCATCTGGAATTCCTGGCTACACCTTC
CDR3: CASSLNPSGIPGYTF

D: TRBD2
J: TRBJ2-1
V: TRBV20-1
size: many
DNA: TGCAGTGCTAGAGATCCAGCGGGAGAGGACGAGGTGCAGTTCTTC
CDR3: CSARDPAGEDEVQFF

D: -
J: TRBJ2-1
V: TRBV7-2
size: many
DNA: TGTGCCAGCAGCTTAGAAGCATTTGAGCAGTTCTTC
CDR3: CASSLEAFEQFF

D: TRBD2
J: TRBJ2-3
V: TRBV5-1
size: -
DNA: TGCGCCAGCAGCACACTACTAGCGGGAGGCACAGATACGCAGTATTTT
CDR3: CASSTLLAGGTDTQYF

D: TRBD2
J: TRBJ2-3
V: TRBV6-5
size: -
DNA: TGTGCCAGCAGTTCGCCCTTAGCGGGGGCGGACACAGATACGCAGTATTTT
CDR3: CASSSPLAGADTDTQYF

D: TRBD1
J: TRBJ2-7
V: TRBV10-3
size: many
DNA: TGTGCCATCAGTGAGGGGTTGGGGACAGCCGCCTACGAGCAGTACTTC
CDR3: CAISEGLGTAAYEQYF

D: -
J: TRBJ2-7
V: TRBV5-1
size: many
DNA: TGCGCCAGCAGCCTCCCGGGCTACGAGCAGTACTTC
CDR3: CASSLPGYEQYF

D: TRBD1
J: TRBJ2-2
V: TRBV27
size: -
DNA: TGTGCCAGCAGTCTCCGACAGGGGCTAAACACCGGGGAGCTGTTTTTT
CDR3: CASSLRQGLNTGELFF

D: TRBD2
J: TRBJ2-1
V: TRBV20-1
size: few
DNA: TGCAGGGCGCTCTCGGGGGGGCGTGGCAATGAGCAGTTCTTC
CDR3: CRALSGGRGNEQFF

D: -
J: TRBJ2-7
V: TRBV4-3
size: -
DNA: TGCGCCAGCAGCCTGGATCTGAGCTCCTACGAGCAGTACTTC
CDR3: CASSLDLSSYEQYF

D: -
J: TRBJ2-7
V: TRBV27
size: -
DNA: TGTGCCAGCAGTTTAGAAGAATCGGGGTCCGAGCAGTACTTC
CDR3: CASSLEESGSEQYF

D: -
J: TRBJ2-1
V: TRBV7-6
size: few
DNA: TGTGCCAGCAGCACCCTTCGGGACCGGTACTCGCGGGAGCAGTTCTTC
CDR3: CASSTLRDRYSREQFF

D: -
J: TRBJ1-5
V: TRBV12-2
size: few
DNA: TGTGCAAGTCGCCTTGGGACAGGTGGTTGCCTCCAGCATTTT
CDR3: CASRLGTGGCLQHF

D: TRBD2
J: TRBJ2-1
V: TRBV30
size: -
DNA: TGTGCCCTAGCGGACTACAATGAGCAGTTCTTC
CDR3: CALADYNEQFF

D: -
J: TRBJ1-2
V: TRBV10-3
size: few
DNA: TGTGCCATCAGTGGGACAGATAACTATGGCTACACCTTC
CDR3: CAISGTDNYGYTF

D: -
J: TRBJ1-1
V: TRBV6-2/TRBV6-3
size: -
DNA: TGTGCCAGCAGTTACTCGAGGTCAGGGGACTCTGAAGCTTTCTTT
CDR3: CASSYSRSGDSEAFF

D: -
J: TRBJ1-3
V: TRBV10-2
size: few
DNA: TGCGCCAGCAGTGACCGCAGGGTGAGCTCTGGAAACACCATATATTTT
CDR3: CASSDRRVSSGNTIYF

D: TRBD1
J: TRBJ1-4
V: TRBV4-3
size: -
DNA: TGCGCCAGCAGCCGCACCAGGGGGCTGGGTGAAAAACTGTTTTTT
CDR3: CASSRTRGLGEKLFF

D: TRBD2
J: TRBJ2-1
V: TRBV10-3
size: few
DNA: TGTGCCATCAGTGAGCAAGCGGGAGGAACCATGTATGAGCAGTTCTTC
CDR3: CAISEQAGGTMYEQFF

D: -
J: TRBJ1-2
V: TRBV5-1
size: -
DNA: TGCGCCAGCAGCTTGGAGTTGTCTCCGGATGGCTACACCTTC
CDR3: CASSLELSPDGYTF

D: -
J: TRBJ2-1
V: TRBV12-3/TRBV12-4
size: -
DNA: TGTGCCAGCACTCTCGGGACCCCCAATGAGCAGTTCTTC
CDR3: CASTLGTPNEQFF

D: TRBD2
J: TRBJ2-1
V: TRBV6-5
size: -
DNA: TGTGCCAGCAGTTACTCGCCTAGCGGGAGACGGGAGCAGTTCTTC
CDR3: CASSYSPSGRREQFF

D: TRBD2
J: TRBJ2-1
V: TRBV2
size: many
DNA: TGTGCCAGCAGTGGGGCTAGCGGGGGAAGCTCCTACAATGAGCAGTTCTTC
CDR3: CASSGASGGSSYNEQFF

D: TRBD2
J: TRBJ2-3
V: TRBV5-1
size: few
DNA: TGCGCCAGCAGCTTGCGCTTCCATGAAACCGAAGCGGGGGGGGCCCCTTTGATAGATACGCAGTATTTT
CDR3: CASSLRFHETEAGGAPLIDTQYF

D: -
J: TRBJ1-4
V: TRBV7-2
size: -
DNA: TGTGCCAGCAGCCCAGACTCAGGCGGTAATGAAAAACTGTTTTTT
CDR3: CASSPDSGGNEKLFF

D: TRBD2
J: TRBJ2-7
V: TRBV9
size: -
DNA: TGTGCCAGCAGCACGGGACTAGCGGGGTCCTACGAGCAGTACTTC
CDR3: CASSTGLAGSYEQYF

D: TRBD1
J: TRBJ2-7
V: TRBV27
size: -
DNA: TGTGCCAGCAGTTTAACGCGGGACAGGGGCTACGAGCAGTACTTC
CDR3: CASSLTRDRGYEQYF

D: TRBD1
J: TRBJ1-5
V: TRBV6-2/TRBV6-3
size: -
DNA: TGTGCCAGCAGTTCGAGGGGGCCTAGCAATCAGCCCCAGCATTTT
CDR3: CASSSRGPSNQPQHF

D: TRBD1
J: TRBJ2-3
V: TRBV12-3/TRBV12-4
size: -
DNA: TGTGCCAGCAGCCAGCAGGGGGCATTAACAGATACGCAGTATTTT
CDR3: CASSQQGALTDTQYF

D: -
J: TRBJ1-2
V: TRBV12-3/TRBV12-4
size: few
DNA: TGTGCCAGCAGTTCCCCGCCTTACTATGGCTACACCTTC
CDR3: CASSSPPYYGYTF

D: -
J: TRBJ2-7
V: TRBV6-5
size: -
DNA: TGTGCCAGCAGTTCATATCAGGGAAAGGAGCAGTACTTC
CDR3: CASSSYQGKEQYF

D: TRBD2
J: TRBJ2-7
V: TRBV20-1
size: -
DNA: TGCAGTGCTGAGAATAGCGGGGGCACTTCCTACGAGCAGTACTTC
CDR3: CSAENSGGTSYEQYF

D: TRBD1
J: TRBJ2-2
V: TRBV12-3/TRBV12-4
size: -
DNA: TGTGCCAGCAGACCCGACAGGGTCGGGACCGGGGAGCTGTTTTTT
CDR3: CASRPDRVGTGELFF